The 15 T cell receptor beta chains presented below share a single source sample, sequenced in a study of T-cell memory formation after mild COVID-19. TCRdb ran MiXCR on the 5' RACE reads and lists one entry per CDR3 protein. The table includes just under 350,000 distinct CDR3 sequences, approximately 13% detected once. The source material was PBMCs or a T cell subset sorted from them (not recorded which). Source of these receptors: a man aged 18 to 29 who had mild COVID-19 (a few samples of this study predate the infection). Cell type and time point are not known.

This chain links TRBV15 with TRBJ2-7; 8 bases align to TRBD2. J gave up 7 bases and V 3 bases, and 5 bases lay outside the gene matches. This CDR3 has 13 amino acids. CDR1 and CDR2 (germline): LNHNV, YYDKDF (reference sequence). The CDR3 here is CATSSGGAVEQYF. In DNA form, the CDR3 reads TGTGCCACCAGCAGCGGGGGGGCAGTGGAGCAGTACTTC. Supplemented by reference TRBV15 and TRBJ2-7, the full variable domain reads DAMVIQNPRYQVTQFGKPVTLSCSQTLNHNVMYWYQQKSSQAPKLLFHYYDKDFNNEADTPDNFQSRRPNTSFCFLDIRSPGLGDTAMYLCATSSGGAVEQYFGPGTRLTVT.

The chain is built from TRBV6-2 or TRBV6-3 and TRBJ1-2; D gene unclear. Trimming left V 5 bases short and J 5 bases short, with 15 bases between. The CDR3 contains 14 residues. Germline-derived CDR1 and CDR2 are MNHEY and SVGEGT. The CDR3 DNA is TGTGCCAGCAGTCTCCTCCAGACGGATTATGGCTACACCTTC. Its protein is CASSLLQTDYGYTF.

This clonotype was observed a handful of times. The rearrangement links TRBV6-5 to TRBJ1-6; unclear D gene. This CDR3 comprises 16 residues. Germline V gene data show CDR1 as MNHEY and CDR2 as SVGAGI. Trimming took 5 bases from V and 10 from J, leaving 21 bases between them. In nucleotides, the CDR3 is TGTGCCAGCAGTCTACGGACCCTAGCTTGGGCATCACCCCTCCACTTT. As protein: CASSLRTLAWASPLHF.

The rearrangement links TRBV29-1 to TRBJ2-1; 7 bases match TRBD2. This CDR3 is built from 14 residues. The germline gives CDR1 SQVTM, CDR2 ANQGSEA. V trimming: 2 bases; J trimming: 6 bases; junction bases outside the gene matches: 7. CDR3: CSVENLAGRNEQFF. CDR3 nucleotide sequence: TGCAGCGTTGAAAATTTAGCGGGCCGCAATGAGCAGTTCTTC.

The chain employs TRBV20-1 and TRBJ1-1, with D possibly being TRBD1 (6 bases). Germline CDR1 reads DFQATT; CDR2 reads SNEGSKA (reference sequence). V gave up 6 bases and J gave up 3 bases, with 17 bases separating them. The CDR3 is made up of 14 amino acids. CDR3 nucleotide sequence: TGCAGTGCCCTCAACAGGGTCGTTTACACTGAAGCTTTCTTT. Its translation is CSALNRVVYTEAFF.

The CDR3 region is CASSQYPTGTKNTEAFF. The CDR3 DNA sequence: TGCGCCAGCAGCCAATACCCCACAGGTACGAAGAACACTGAAGCTTTCTTT. The chain links TRBV4-3 to TRBJ1-1; tentatively, D is TRBD1 (5 bases). The V and J ends lost 2 bases and 1 base respectively, with 17 bases between them. Germline V lookup: CDR1 LGHNA, CDR2 YSLEER. This CDR3 spans 17 amino acids.

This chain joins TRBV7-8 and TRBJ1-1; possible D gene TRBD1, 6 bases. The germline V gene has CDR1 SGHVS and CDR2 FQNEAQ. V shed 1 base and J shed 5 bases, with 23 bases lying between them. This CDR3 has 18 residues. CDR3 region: CASSLERAVVRGRTEAFF. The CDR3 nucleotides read TGTGCCAGCAGCTTAGAAAGGGCGGTTGTCAGGGGTCGAACTGAAGCTTTCTTT.

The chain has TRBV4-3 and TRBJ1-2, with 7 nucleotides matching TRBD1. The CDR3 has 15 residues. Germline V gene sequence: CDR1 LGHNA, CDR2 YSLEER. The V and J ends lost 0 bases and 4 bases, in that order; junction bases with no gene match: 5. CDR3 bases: TGCGCCAGCAGCCAAGAGATACAGGGGAGCTATGGCTACACCTTC. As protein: CASSQEIQGSYGYTF.

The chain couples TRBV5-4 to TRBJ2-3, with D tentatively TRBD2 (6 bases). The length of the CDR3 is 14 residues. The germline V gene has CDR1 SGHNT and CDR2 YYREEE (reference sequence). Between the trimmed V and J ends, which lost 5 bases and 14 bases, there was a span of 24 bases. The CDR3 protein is CASRSTGRATEGYF. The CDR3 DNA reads TGTGCCAGCAGGTCAACCGGACGAGCAACGGAGGGGTATTTT.

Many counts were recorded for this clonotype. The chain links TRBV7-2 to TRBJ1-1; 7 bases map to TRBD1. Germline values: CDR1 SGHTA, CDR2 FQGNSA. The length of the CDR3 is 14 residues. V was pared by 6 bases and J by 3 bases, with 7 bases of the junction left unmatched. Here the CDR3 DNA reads TGTGCCAGCAGGGTTCCGGGACAGTACACTGAAGCTTTCTTT. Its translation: CASRVPGQYTEAFF.

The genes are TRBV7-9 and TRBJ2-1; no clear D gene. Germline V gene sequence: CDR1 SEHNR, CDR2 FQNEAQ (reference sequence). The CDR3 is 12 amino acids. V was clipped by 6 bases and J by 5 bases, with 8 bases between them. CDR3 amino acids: CASRRLDNEQFF. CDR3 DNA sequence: TGTGCCAGCAGACGACTGGACAATGAGCAGTTCTTC.

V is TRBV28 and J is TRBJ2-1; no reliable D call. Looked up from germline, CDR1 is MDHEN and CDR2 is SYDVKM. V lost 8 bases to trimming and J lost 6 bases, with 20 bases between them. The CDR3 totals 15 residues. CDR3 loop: CASSGHGSKINEQFF. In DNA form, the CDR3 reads TGTGCCAGCTCCGGCCACGGGTCAAAGATCAATGAGCAGTTCTTC.

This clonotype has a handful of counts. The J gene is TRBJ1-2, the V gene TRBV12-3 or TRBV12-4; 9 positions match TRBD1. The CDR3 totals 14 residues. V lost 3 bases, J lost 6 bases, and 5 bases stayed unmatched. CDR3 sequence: CASSFLTGGDGYTF. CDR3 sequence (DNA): TGTGCCAGCAGTTTCTTAACAGGGGGCGATGGCTACACCTTC.

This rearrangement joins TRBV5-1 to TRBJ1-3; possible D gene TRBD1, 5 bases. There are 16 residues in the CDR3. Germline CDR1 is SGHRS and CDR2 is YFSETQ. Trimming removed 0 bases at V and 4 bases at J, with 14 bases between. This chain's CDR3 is CASSLDPGYTGNTIYF. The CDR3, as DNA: TGCGCCAGCAGCTTGGACCCAGGGTATACCGGAAACACCATATATTTT.

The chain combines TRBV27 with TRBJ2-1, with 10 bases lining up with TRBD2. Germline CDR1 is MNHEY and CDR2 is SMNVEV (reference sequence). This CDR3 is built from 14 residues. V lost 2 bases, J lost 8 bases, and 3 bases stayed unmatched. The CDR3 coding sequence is TGTGCCAGCAGTTTAAAGCGGGGGGGGTATGAGCAGTTCTTC. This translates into CASSLKRGGYEQFF.